This T cell receptor beta chain was recovered during a study of early T cells in non-severe SARS-CoV-2 infection. Whole-study context: It was bulk RNA from unsorted whole blood that was sequenced, and the chains were unpaired.

Each single cDNA molecule received a unique molecular identifier. Each CDR3 protein gets one entry after TCRdb re-called the 5' RACE reads with MiXCR. Of roughly 51,000 distinct CDR3 sequences listed, 11% are singletons. In this sample, this clonotype turned up a few times. Between the trimmed V and J ends, which lost 3 bases and 5 bases, there was a span of 13 bases. The CDR3 spans 14 residues. The TCR sequence derives from an adult who was a healthcare worker with PCR-confirmed SARS-CoV-2 infection or an uninfected control (not recorded which). Input material: whole blood. The chain carries TRBV12-3 or TRBV12-4 and TRBJ1-1, with a tentative D call TRBD1 (5 bases). CDR3 in amino acids: CASSLWDLGTEAFF. CDR3 DNA sequence: TGTGCCAGCAGTTTGTGGGACCTGGGTACTGAAGCTTTCTTT.